This T cell receptor beta chain was captured in a study of CD4 T cells in relation to SARS-CoV-2 and coronaviruses. The overall study: ViraFEST: roughly ten-day antigen culture of PBMCs, then TCR beta CDR3 sequencing.

Assay: immunoSEQ multiplex PCR; the TCRdb copy retains only in-frame clones and omits some. The profile shows tens of thousands of clones, roughly three quarters of them singletons. With 4 bases removed from V and 4 bases from J, the gap between germline ends came to 11 bases. This CDR3 has 13 residues. From germline, CDR1 is SQVTM and CDR2 ANQGSEA. The unexposed donors gave CD4+ T cells in about 2010-2019, prior to COVID-19. Isolation of CD4+ T cells took place after approximately 10 days in culture. Unexposed-donor CD4+ T cells were probed with SARS-CoV-2 S/N and four cold-coronavirus spikes, cells permitting. Fresh IL-2 medium replaced half the medium on days 3 and 7. Whole-study results and caveats: Roughly 65% of donors had memory CD4+ clonotypes crossrecognizing SARS-CoV-2 and common cold coronavirus spike.

Of note for this clone: Its antigen is unknown.

This clonotype was obtained from a human donor in good health. The chain is built from TRBV29-1 and TRBJ2-4, with D maybe TRBD2 (5 bases). The sample taken for sequencing was CD4+ T cells from PBMCs, cultured in vitro. As DNA, the CDR3 is TGCAGCGTTGGAGGGAGCGGTAAAAACATTCAGTACTTC. Its translation is CSVGGSGKNIQYF.